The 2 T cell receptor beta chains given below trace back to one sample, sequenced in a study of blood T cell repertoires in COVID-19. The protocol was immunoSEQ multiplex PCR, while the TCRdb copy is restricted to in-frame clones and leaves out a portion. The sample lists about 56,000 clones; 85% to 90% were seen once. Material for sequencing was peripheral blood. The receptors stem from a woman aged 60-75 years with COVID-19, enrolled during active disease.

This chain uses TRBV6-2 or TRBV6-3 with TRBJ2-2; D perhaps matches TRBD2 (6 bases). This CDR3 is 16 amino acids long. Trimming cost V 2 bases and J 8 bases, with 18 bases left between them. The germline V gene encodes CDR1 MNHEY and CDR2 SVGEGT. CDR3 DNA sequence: TGTGCCAGCAGTTACGGGGGGATCCGCAGGTTAGGGGAGCTGTTTTTT. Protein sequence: CASSYGGIRRLGELFF.

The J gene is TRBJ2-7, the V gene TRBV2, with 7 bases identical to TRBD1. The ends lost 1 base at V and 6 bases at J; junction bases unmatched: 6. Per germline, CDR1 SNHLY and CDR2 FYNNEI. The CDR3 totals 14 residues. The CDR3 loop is CASSEGQGVGEQYF. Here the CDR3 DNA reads TGTGCCAGCAGTGAAGGACAGGGTGTGGGCGAGCAGTACTTC.